This is a list of T cell receptor beta chains from one sample in a study of blood T cell repertoires in COVID-19. TCRdb's table, derived via immunoSEQ multiplex PCR, lists solely in-frame clones and lacks some. The table shows roughly 53,000 clones, with less than 85% occurring only once. Sample: peripheral blood. Receptors were obtained from a man between 65 and 79 years old with active COVID-19. Each CDR3 is given with its conserved first and last residue. Fields, in order: J gene, V gene, D gene, clone size, CDR3 protein, CDR3 DNA. A D gene is named only where the DNA matches it firmly. A row's size may be missing; if present it is once, few, many or a size class.

TRBJ2-7	TRBV5-1	TRBD1	-	CASSPGQGPGEQYF	TGCGCCAGCAGCCCGGGACAGGGGCCGGGCGAGCAGTACTTC
TRBJ1-2	TRBV7-2	-	-	CASSSLRNYGYTF	TGTGCCAGCAGCTCTCTCCGTAACTATGGCTACACCTTC
TRBJ2-1	TRBV27	TRBD2	-	CASSLFTSGVSYNEQFF	TGTGCCAGCAGTTTATTCACTAGCGGGGTCTCCTACAATGAGCAGTTCTTC
TRBJ2-1	TRBV9	TRBD2	few	CASSPHSGINNEQFF	TGTGCCAGCAGCCCACATAGCGGGATCAACAATGAGCAGTTCTTC
TRBJ2-2	TRBV30	TRBD2	-	CAWRELGGITGELFF	TGTGCCTGGAGGGAACTGGGAGGGATCACCGGGGAGCTGTTTTTT
TRBJ2-1	TRBV3-1/TRBV3-2	-	-	CASSQYLDPAKQFF	TGTGCCAGCAGCCAATACCTTGATCCCGCTAAGCAGTTCTTC
TRBJ2-5	TRBV7-2	-	-	CASSLLQGGPEETQYF	TGTGCCAGCAGCTTATTGCAGGGGGGCCCGGAAGAGACCCAGTACTTC
TRBJ2-7	TRBV12-3/TRBV12-4	TRBD1	-	CASRRQGAYEQYF	TGTGCCAGCAGGCGTCAGGGGGCCTACGAGCAGTACTTC
TRBJ1-6	TRBV18	TRBD1	-	CASSPAGGDSPLHF	TGTGCCAGCTCACCGGCAGGGGGAGATTCACCCCTCCACTTT
TRBJ2-5	TRBV7-2	-	few	CASSSTRATETQYF	TGTGCCAGCAGCTCGACTCGAGCGACGGAGACCCAGTACTTC
TRBJ2-7	TRBV27	TRBD2	-	CASRGSPGRLAGGLYEQYF	TGTGCCAGCAGGGGATCTCCAGGGAGGCTAGCGGGAGGCCTCTACGAGCAGTACTTC
TRBJ2-5	TRBV4-1	TRBD2	-	CASSQRLAGEVETQYF	TGCGCCAGCAGCCAGCGACTAGCGGGAGAGGTAGAGACCCAGTACTTC
TRBJ2-5	TRBV7-2	TRBD2	-	CASSLGTSGTETQYF	TGTGCCAGCAGCTTAGGGACTAGCGGGACCGAGACCCAGTACTTC
TRBJ2-5	TRBV15	TRBD2	-	CATSSRLAGGQTQYF	TGTGCCACCAGCAGTAGACTAGCGGGAGGGCAGACCCAGTACTTC
TRBJ2-5	TRBV7-2	TRBD2	-	CASSLVGGSGTQYF	TGTGCCAGCAGCTTAGTTGGCGGGAGTGGGACCCAGTACTTC
TRBJ2-1	TRBV7-2	-	-	CASSLAPQRNEQFF	TGTGCCAGCAGCTTAGCGCCCCAGCGCAATGAGCAGTTCTTC
TRBJ2-1	TRBV30	-	-	CAWSVGRPGNEQFF	TGTGCCTGGAGTGTGGGTCGGCCGGGCAATGAGCAGTTCTTC
TRBJ2-2	TRBV7-2	TRBD2	-	CASSRTSGIGGELFF	TGTGCCAGCAGCCGGACTAGCGGGATAGGCGGGGAGCTGTTTTTT
TRBJ2-2	TRBV11-3	TRBD2	-	CASTASGGTGELFF	TGTGCCAGCACGGCTAGCGGGGGGACCGGGGAGCTGTTTTTT
TRBJ1-2	TRBV6-1	TRBD1	-	CASSQDRVANYGYTF	TGTGCCAGCAGCCAAGACAGGGTAGCGAACTATGGCTACACCTTC
TRBJ1-2	TRBV30	-	-	CAWSLGGSAYGYTF	TGTGCCTGGAGTCTTGGGGGGTCGGCCTATGGCTACACCTTC
TRBJ1-5	TRBV4-1	-	-	CASSQGEVDNQPQHF	TGCGCCAGCAGCCAAGGGGAGGTAGACAATCAGCCCCAGCATTTT
TRBJ2-3	TRBV15	TRBD2	-	CATKPGGITDTQYF	TGTGCCACCAAGCCGGGAGGGATCACAGATACGCAGTATTTT
TRBJ2-7	TRBV30	-	-	CAWTGSYEQYF	TGTGCCTGGACAGGGTCCTACGAGCAGTACTTC
TRBJ2-7	TRBV19	-	-	CASSNPYSYEQYF	TGTGCCAGTAGTAATCCCTACTCCTACGAGCAGTACTTC
TRBJ2-5	TRBV19	-	-	CASSIFWRQDTRIEETQYF	TGTGCCAGTAGTATTTTCTGGCGACAGGATACTAGGATTGAAGAGACCCAGTACTTC
TRBJ2-3	TRBV7-8	TRBD1	few	CASSSTGADTQYF	TGTGCCAGCAGCTCAACAGGGGCAGATACGCAGTATTTT
TRBJ2-7	TRBV27	TRBD1	-	CASRGQGPTYEQYF	TGTGCCAGCAGGGGACAGGGACCCACCTACGAGCAGTACTTC
TRBJ2-1	TRBV28	-	-	CASSLSSNRGGEQFF	TGTGCCAGCAGTTTGAGCTCTAATCGCGGAGGTGAGCAGTTCTTC
TRBJ2-2	TRBV30	-	-	CASRVTGELFF	TGTGCCTCCAGGGTCACCGGGGAGCTGTTTTTT
TRBJ1-2	TRBV4-1	-	-	CASTEGEVAYGYTF	TGCGCCAGCACCGAGGGGGAAGTAGCCTATGGCTACACCTTC
TRBJ2-2	TRBV9	-	-	CASSVGISVTGELFF	TGTGCCAGCAGCGTAGGAATCTCGGTCACCGGGGAGCTGTTTTTT
TRBJ1-6	TRBV5-4	-	-	CASSPGGGYNSPLHF	TGTGCCAGCAGCCCCGGGGGAGGCTATAATTCACCCCTCCACTTT
TRBJ1-3	TRBV9	-	-	CASSVAPPGGASGNTIYF	TGTGCCAGCAGCGTAGCTCCTCCCGGGGGGGCAAGTGGAAACACCATATATTTT
TRBJ2-7	TRBV5-1	TRBD2	-	CASSTGLAGDEQYF	TGCGCCAGCAGCACTGGACTAGCGGGAGACGAGCAGTACTTC
TRBJ2-3	TRBV7-8	TRBD2	few	CASSISGSAQYF	TGTGCCAGCAGCATTAGCGGGAGCGCGCAGTATTTT
TRBJ2-7	TRBV6-2/TRBV6-3	-	-	CASSYSESYEQYF	TGTGCCAGCAGTTACTCAGAGTCCTACGAGCAGTACTTC
TRBJ1-6	TRBV28	TRBD1	-	CASSLTGLPSYNSPLHF	TGTGCCAGCAGTCTGACAGGGTTACCGTCCTATAATTCACCCCTCCACTTT
TRBJ1-5	TRBV19	TRBD1	-	CASSVDRGVNQPQHF	TGTGCCAGTAGTGTTGACAGGGGGGTTAATCAGCCCCAGCATTTT
TRBJ2-5	TRBV2	-	-	CASSEQEGQETQYF	TGTGCCAGCAGTGAGCAGGAGGGCCAAGAGACCCAGTACTTC
TRBJ1-5	TRBV6-1	-	-	CASSERGGINQPQHF	TGTGCCAGCAGTGAACGTGGGGGGATCAATCAGCCCCAGCATTTT
TRBJ2-7	TRBV14	-	-	CASSQARSYEQYF	TGTGCCAGCAGCCAAGCTCGGTCTTACGAGCAGTACTTC
TRBJ1-2	TRBV11-1	-	-	CASSPGESYGYTF	TGTGCCAGCAGCCCGGGGGAGAGCTATGGCTACACCTTC
TRBJ1-2	TRBV27	TRBD1	-	CASSSQQGRVGYGYTF	TGTGCCAGCAGTTCCCAACAGGGGAGAGTAGGCTATGGCTACACCTTC
TRBJ2-7	TRBV30	-	-	CAWSPTQGQQYF	TGTGCCTGGAGTCCGACTCAGGGTCAGCAGTACTTC
TRBJ2-6	TRBV19	TRBD1	-	CASSISGTGVGANVLTF	TGTGCCAGTAGTATTTCCGGGACAGGGGTCGGGGCCAACGTCCTGACTTTC
TRBJ1-4	TRBV5-1	TRBD1	-	CASSIRPGTGTTNEKLFF	TGCGCCAGCAGCATCCGTCCCGGGACAGGGACAACTAATGAAAAACTGTTTTTT
TRBJ1-2	TRBV2	-	-	CASSEGPGQAGYGYTF	TGTGCCAGCAGTGAAGGCCCGGGTCAGGCGGGCTATGGCTACACCTTC
TRBJ2-7	TRBV29-1	TRBD1	few	CSVTTGLGSYEQYF	TGCAGCGTTACGACAGGGTTGGGCTCCTACGAGCAGTACTTC
TRBJ2-5	TRBV7-2	-	-	CASSLGQRQETQYF	TGTGCCAGCAGCTTAGGGCAGCGACAAGAGACCCAGTACTTC
TRBJ2-3	TRBV24-1	-	once	CATSDSTPGTTHWTQYF	TGTGCCACCAGTGATTCTACCCCCGGGACAACACATTGGACGCAGTATTTT
TRBJ2-3	TRBV2	-	-	CASSEYPSGTSTDTQYF	TGTGCCAGCAGTGAATATCCCTCCGGGACTAGCACAGATACGCAGTATTTT
TRBJ1-1	TRBV7-2	TRBD1	-	CASSLKRGLTEAFF	TGTGCCAGCAGCTTAAAAAGGGGGCTCACTGAAGCTTTCTTT
TRBJ2-1	TRBV30	TRBD1	few	CAWSRDRVTYNEQFF	TGTGCCTGGAGCCGGGACAGGGTCACCTACAATGAGCAGTTCTTC
TRBJ2-1	TRBV5-6	TRBD2	-	CASSLRLATFYNEQFF	TGTGCCAGCAGCTTAAGACTAGCGACGTTCTACAATGAGCAGTTCTTC